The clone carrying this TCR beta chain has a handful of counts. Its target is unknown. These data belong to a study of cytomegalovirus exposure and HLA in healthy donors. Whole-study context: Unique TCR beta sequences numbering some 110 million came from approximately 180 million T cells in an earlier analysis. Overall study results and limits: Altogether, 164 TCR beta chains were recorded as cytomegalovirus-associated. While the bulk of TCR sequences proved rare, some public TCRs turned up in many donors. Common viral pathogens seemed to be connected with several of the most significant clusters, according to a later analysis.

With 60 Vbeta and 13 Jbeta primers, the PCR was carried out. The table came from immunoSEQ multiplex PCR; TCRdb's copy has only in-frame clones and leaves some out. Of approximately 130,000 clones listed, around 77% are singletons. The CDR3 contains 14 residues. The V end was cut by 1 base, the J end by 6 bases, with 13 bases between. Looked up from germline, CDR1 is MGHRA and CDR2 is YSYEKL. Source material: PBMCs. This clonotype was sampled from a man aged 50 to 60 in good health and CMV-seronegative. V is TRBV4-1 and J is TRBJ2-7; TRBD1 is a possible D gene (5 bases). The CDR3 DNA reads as TGCGCCAGCAGCCAAGTTTACAGGTCGGGCGAGCAGTACTTC. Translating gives CASSQVYRSGEQYF.